One sample yielded the 28 T cell receptor beta chains listed below, sequenced in a study of siplizumab effects on memory and regulatory T cells. Using immunoSEQ multiplex PCR, the repertoire was profiled, and TCRdb retains in-frame clones only, with some absent. The sample records 90,000 to 130,000 clones, 92% being singletons. Sequencing was done on a sample of CD4+ T cells sorted from blood. These TCRs come from a human donor in good health.

V gene TRBV7-2 combines with J gene TRBJ2-7; the D gene is possibly TRBD2 (6 bases). Germline V gene sequence: CDR1 SGHTA, CDR2 FQGNSA. CDR3 length: 14 residues. Trimming stripped 1 base from V and 5 bases from J, with 12 bases between. CDR3 in amino acids: CASSLVGLIHEQYF. In DNA form, the CDR3 reads TGTGCCAGCAGCTTAGTGGGACTGATCCACGAGCAGTACTTC.

The rearrangement joins TRBV6-5 to TRBJ2-7, with a tentative D call TRBD2 (6 bases). The CDR3 has 15 residues. The V end lost 2 bases, the J end lost 3 bases, and 14 bases lay between the germline ends. In germline, CDR1 is MNHEY, CDR2 SVGAGI. CDR3 in DNA: TGTGCCAGCAGTTACAGCCGCGGGGCTAACTACGAGCAGTACTTC. The encoded protein is CASSYSRGANYEQYF.

CDR3 nucleotide sequence: TGCGCCAGCAGCCCTAGCGGGAGGGTAGACAATGAGCAGTTCTTC. Its protein product is CASSPSGRVDNEQFF. The V gene is TRBV5-1, the J gene TRBJ2-1; 12 bases map to TRBD2. In germline, CDR1 is SGHRS, CDR2 YFSETQ. The CDR3 runs 15 residues. The ends lost 4 bases at V and 5 bases at J; junction bases unmatched: 4.

The CDR3 is CASSRPMGTGGNEQYF. CDR3 DNA: TGCGCCAGCAGCCGACCCATGGGGACAGGGGGCAACGAGCAGTACTTC. The chain carries TRBV5-1 and TRBJ2-7, with TRBD1 identical over 12 bases. CDR1 SGHRS and CDR2 YFSETQ come from the germline V gene. CDR3 length equals 16 residues. V was pared by 4 bases and J by 5 bases, with 10 bases of the junction left unmatched.

The chain couples TRBV28 to TRBJ2-4; D is uncertain. This CDR3 region has 14 residues. Trimming cost V 2 bases and J 0 bases, with 5 bases left between them. Germline CDR1 is MDHEN and CDR2 is SYDVKM. The CDR3 coding sequence is TGTGCCAGCAGTTTACCAGTAGCCAAAAACATTCAGTACTTC. Translated, it gives CASSLPVAKNIQYF.

CDR3 residues: CAISGGLTGSGEQYF. The CDR3 nucleotides read TGTGCCATCAGCGGGGGACTGACAGGGTCCGGCGAGCAGTACTTC. V is TRBV10-3 and J is TRBJ2-7; a possible D gene is TRBD1 (7 bases). Trimming removed 6 bases at V and 6 bases at J, with 21 bases between. The CDR3 consists of 15 residues. Looked up from germline, CDR1 is ENHRY and CDR2 is SYGVKD.

The rearrangement joins TRBV11-3 to TRBJ2-7; 7 bases fit TRBD2. The CDR3 consists of 14 residues. Per the germline V gene, CDR1 is SGHNT and CDR2 is YENEEA. V shed 2 bases and J 6 bases; nucleotides not matched to a gene: 7. CDR3 in amino acids: CASSLSGIGVEQYF. In DNA, the CDR3 is TGTGCCAGCAGCTTAAGCGGGATTGGCGTCGAGCAGTACTTC.

The rearrangement links TRBV4-1 to TRBJ1-5; D is uncertain. CDR1 and CDR2 (germline): MGHRA, YSYEKL. The CDR3 contains 14 residues. V was clipped by 1 base and J by 9 bases, with 13 bases between them. CDR3: CASSQASKYLPQHF. CDR3 nucleotides: TGCGCCAGCAGCCAAGCCTCCAAATACTTGCCCCAGCATTTT.

This chain links TRBV10-3 with TRBJ2-3, with D tentatively TRBD2 (6 bases). Germline V gene data show CDR1 as ENHRY and CDR2 as SYGVKD. Trimming took off 6 bases at V and 1 base at J, with 11 bases between the two ends. The CDR3 extends over 14 amino acids. The CDR3 here is CAIREGSGTDTQYF. The CDR3 nucleotides are TGTGCCATCAGGGAGGGGTCGGGCACAGATACGCAGTATTTT.

The chain uses TRBV9 and TRBJ2-3; D remains unclear. The CDR3 is 15 amino acids. Trimming shortened V by 0 bases and J by 0 bases, and 8 bases separated the two germline ends. The V gene's germline CDR1 is SGDLS and CDR2 YYNGEE. CDR3 coding DNA: TGTGCCAGCAGCGTAGCGGGTGGGAGCACAGATACGCAGTATTTT. This encodes CASSVAGGSTDTQYF.

A single count supports this clone. V and J are TRBV15 and TRBJ2-2; 13 bases fit TRBD2. This CDR3 spans 20 amino acids. The junction had 15 bases not matched to a gene; V was cut back by 2 bases and J by 6 bases. Per the germline V gene, CDR1 is LNHNV and CDR2 is YYDKDF (reference sequence). The CDR3 sequence: CATSRPANLTSGRAAGELFF. CDR3 DNA sequence: TGTGCCACCAGCAGACCCGCAAACCTAACTAGCGGGAGGGCGGCCGGGGAGCTGTTTTTT.

The rearrangement links TRBV7-9 to TRBJ1-4; no reliable D call. This CDR3 is built from 14 residues. From germline, CDR1 is SEHNR and CDR2 FQNEAQ (reference sequence). V lost 11 bases and J 0 bases, leaving 13 bases between the germline ends. The CDR3 is CALSPRTTNEKLFF. DNA of the CDR3: TGTGCCCTTAGCCCCCGCACAACTAATGAAAAACTGTTTTTT.

For this clone: Mismatch with germline at one junction end may stem from a read error. The chain recombines TRBV4-2 with TRBJ1-2; no definite D call. Germline assignment: CDR1 LGHNA and CDR2 YNFKEQ. The CDR3 length is 8 residues. The CDR3 bases are TGTGCCAGCAGCCTACTTAACTTC. It translates to CASSLLNF.

The V call is TRBV2, the J call TRBJ2-5, with TRBD1 matching over 7 bases. V gave up 10 bases and J gave up 4 bases; unmatched junction bases: 9. The CDR3 totals 13 residues. Germline values: CDR1 SNHLY, CDR2 FYNNEI. The DNA of the CDR3 is TGTGCCACTGGGCCGGACAGGAGAGAGACCCAGTACTTC. Amino acid sequence: CATGPDRRETQYF.

The V call is TRBV6-4, the J call TRBJ2-1, with D possibly TRBD2 on 5 matching bases. Trimming shortened V by 3 bases and J by 8 bases, and 17 bases separated the two germline ends. This CDR3 spans 15 amino acids. Germline V gene lookup returns CDR1 MRHNA and CDR2 SNTAGT. The CDR3 sequence is CASSERRVEGDEQFF. The CDR3 DNA follows: TGTGCCAGCAGTGAAAGGCGGGTCGAAGGCGATGAGCAGTTCTTC.

The chain employs TRBV4-1 and TRBJ1-4, with D hard to call. Germline CDR1 reads MGHRA; CDR2 reads YSYEKL. The CDR3 covers 15 residues. The ends were cut back, 3 bases at V and 3 bases at J, with 11 bases in the middle. CDR3 residues: CASSHPVAANEKLFF. As DNA, the CDR3 is TGCGCCAGCAGCCATCCTGTAGCGGCTAATGAAAAACTGTTTTTT.

The chain combines TRBV28 with TRBJ2-1; TRBD2 might be the D (5 bases). CDR1 and CDR2 from the germline V gene are MDHEN and SYDVKM. V was trimmed by 2 bases and J by 0 bases, leaving 14 bases between them. CDR3 length: 17 residues. CDR3 nucleotides: TGTGCCAGCAGTTTAGAGGGCCGGACTGACTCCTACAATGAGCAGTTCTTC. It is translated as CASSLEGRTDSYNEQFF.

The chain employs TRBV5-1 and TRBJ2-1; D possibly corresponds to TRBD2 (5 bases). Germline CDR1 is SGHRS and CDR2 is YFSETQ. The CDR3 is 18 residues long. V lost 2 bases, J lost 0 bases, and 18 bases lay in between. The CDR3 DNA follows: TGCGCCAGCAGCTTTTGGTATGGTAGCGCAGGCTCCTACAATGAGCAGTTCTTC. This gives the protein CASSFWYGSAGSYNEQFF.

The J gene is TRBJ1-1, the V gene TRBV27; D is unresolved. Looked up from germline, CDR1 is MNHEY and CDR2 is SMNVEV (reference sequence). Trimming shortened V by 6 bases and J by 3 bases, and 11 bases separated the two germline ends. This CDR3 region has 13 residues. The chain's CDR3 is CASSPHSHTEAFF. The CDR3 DNA sequence: TGTGCCAGCAGCCCTCATTCTCACACTGAAGCTTTCTTT.

Only one count was recorded for this clone. The J gene is TRBJ2-3, the V gene TRBV5-1; a weak D match, TRBD1 (5 bases). Trimming pared 7 bases from V and 1 base from J, leaving 7 bases between. The CDR3 length is 12 residues. Germline assignment: CDR1 SGHRS and CDR2 YFSETQ. CDR3 region: CASGAGTDTQYF. The CDR3 DNA is TGCGCCAGCGGGGCTGGCACAGATACGCAGTATTTT.

The chain carries TRBV11-3 and TRBJ2-7; TRBD1 is a possible D gene (6 bases). Trimming stripped 5 bases from V and 12 bases from J, with 20 bases between. CDR1 is SGHNT and CDR2 is YENEEA in the germline V gene. The CDR3 has 13 residues. Written as DNA, the CDR3 is TGTGCCAGCAGCCTTAACCAACAGGGAGTTCGGTACTTC. This translates into CASSLNQQGVRYF.

This clone was observed once. V gene TRBV7-9 combines with J gene TRBJ1-2; possibly TRBD1 for D (6 bases). The length of the CDR3 is 13 residues. Germline V gives CDR1 SEHNR, CDR2 FQNEAQ (reference sequence). Trimming cost V 5 bases and J 6 bases, with 13 bases left between them. The CDR3 region has the DNA TGTGCCAGCAGCCCCAGGGGTAGCGATGGCTACACCTTC. Translation gives CASSPRGSDGYTF.

The chain links TRBV19 to TRBJ2-3; 10 bases align to TRBD1. Trimming took 6 bases from V and 3 from J; bases not matched to a gene: 6. Germline CDR1 is LNHDA and CDR2 is SQIVND (reference sequence). This CDR3 comprises 15 residues. The DNA of the CDR3 is TGTGCCAGTAGCTCTGGACAGGGGGTAACAGATACGCAGTATTTT. Amino acid sequence: CASSSGQGVTDTQYF.

The rearrangement uses TRBV5-4 and TRBJ2-6; D is unresolved. Per germline, CDR1 SGHNT and CDR2 YYREEE (reference sequence). V was pared by 4 bases and J by 1 base, with 6 bases between. The CDR3 is 14 residues long. DNA of the CDR3: TGTGCCAGCAGCATTTTGTCTGGGGCCAACGTCCTGACTTTC. It translates to CASSILSGANVLTF.

The chain carries TRBV7-9 and TRBJ1-2; possible D gene TRBD1, 5 bases. Deletions cut 1 base from V and 2 bases from J, with 11 bases between. This CDR3 spans 15 amino acids. Germline assignment: CDR1 SEHNR and CDR2 FQNEAQ (reference sequence). This CDR3 reads CASSLVSGANYGYTF. The DNA of the CDR3 is TGTGCCAGCAGCTTAGTTTCCGGGGCGAACTATGGCTACACCTTC.

The gene calls are TRBV6-5 and TRBJ1-1, with a tentative D call TRBD1 (6 bases). The V and J ends lost 1 base and 11 bases respectively, with 11 bases between them. Germline loops: CDR1 MNHEY, CDR2 SVGAGI. The length of the CDR3 is 12 residues. The CDR3 DNA is TGTGCCAGCAGTTACTTGGCAGGGGAGGCTTTCTTT. Protein sequence: CASSYLAGEAFF.

The gene calls are TRBV5-5 and TRBJ2-1; no definite D call. Germline values: CDR1 SGHKS, CDR2 YYEKEE (reference sequence). Trimming took off 1 base at V and 4 bases at J, with 21 bases between the two ends. The CDR3 spans 18 residues. The CDR3 DNA reads TGTGCCAGCAGCTTGATGTCGGGCCGACGGTGGATGTACAATGAGCAGTTCTTC. Translated: CASSLMSGRRWMYNEQFF.

The chain links TRBV5-1 to TRBJ2-7; D is ambiguous. The CDR3 runs 14 residues. In germline, CDR1 is SGHRS, CDR2 YFSETQ. The V end lost 2 bases, the J end lost 0 bases, and 9 bases lay between the germline ends. In nucleotides, the CDR3 is TGCGCCAGCAGCTTTGAATCAGGCTCCTACGAGCAGTACTTC. Residues: CASSFESGSYEQYF.